Presented here are 30 T cell receptor beta chains from one specimen sequenced in a study of blood T cell repertoires in COVID-19. Repertoires were generated with immunoSEQ multiplex PCR, while TCRdb's copy carries only in-frame clones and drops some. The sample holds a few hundred thousand clones, 65% to 90% seen once. The specimen was PBMCs or T cells enriched from blood (not recorded which). The origin of the receptors is a woman aged 40 to 50 with acute COVID-19.

This clone has more than one count but fewer than ten. The rearrangement joins TRBV15 to TRBJ1-2, with TRBD1 as a possible D gene (6 bases). The ends were cut back, 2 bases at V and 9 bases at J, with 25 bases in the middle. This CDR3 has 17 amino acids. The germline gives CDR1 LNHNV, CDR2 YYDKDF (reference sequence). Here the CDR3 DNA reads TGTGCCACCAGCAGACTCCTTTTAGACAGGCCCCCTTATCGCTACACCTTC. Translated, it gives CATSRLLLDRPPYRYTF. Together with reference TRBV15 and TRBJ1-2, the CDR3 gives the full variable domain: DAMVIQNPRYQVTQFGKPVTLSCSQTLNHNVMYWYQQKSSQAPKLLFHYYDKDFNNEADTPDNFQSRRPNTSFCFLDIRSPGLGDTAMYLCATSRLLLDRPPYRYTFGSGTRLTVV.

The chain links TRBV5-1 to TRBJ2-5, with TRBD1 as a possible D gene (6 bases). The CDR3 has 13 amino acids. The germline CDR1 and CDR2 sequences are SGHRS and YFSETQ. The V end was cut by 1 base, the J end by 4 bases, with 8 bases between. In DNA, the CDR3 is TGCGCCAGCAGCTTGACAGGGACAGAGACCCAGTACTTC. Encoded protein: CASSLTGTETQYF.

This sequence joins TRBV9 and TRBJ1-1; D ambiguous. In germline, CDR1 is SGDLS, CDR2 YYNGEE. The length of the CDR3 is 13 residues. Trimming stripped 4 bases from V and 2 bases from J, with 9 bases between. The CDR3 nucleotides are TGTGCCAGCAGCCTACAGAGAAACACTGAAGCTTTCTTT. The encoded protein is CASSLQRNTEAFF. The entire variable domain, with the rest obtained from reference TRBV9 and TRBJ1-1, is as follows: DSGVTQTPKHLITATGQRVTLRCSPRSGDLSVYWYQQSLDQGLQFLIQYYNGEERAKGNILERFSAQQFPDLHSELNLSSLELGDSALYFCASSLQRNTEAFFGQGTRLTVV.

The chain links TRBV6-5 to TRBJ2-2; TRBD1 is a possible D gene (5 bases). Trimming cost V 10 bases and J 4 bases, with 13 bases left between them. Germline V gene sequence: CDR1 MNHEY, CDR2 SVGAGI. This CDR3 is built from 13 residues. CDR3 nucleotides: TGTGCCACCACAGGCCCGGGCACCGGGGAGCTGTTTTTT. Protein: CATTGPGTGELFF.

The J gene is TRBJ2-2, the V gene TRBV9, with D uncertain. CDR1 is SGDLS and CDR2 is YYNGEE in the germline V gene. Trimming removed 3 bases at V and 5 bases at J, with 8 bases between. This CDR3 is built from 13 residues. CDR3 loop: CASSARETGELFF. The CDR3 DNA reads as TGTGCCAGCAGCGCCCGAGAAACCGGGGAGCTGTTTTTT.

The V and J genes are TRBV11-1 and TRBJ2-2; no reliable D call. V lost 7 bases, J lost 5 bases, and 14 bases lay in between. Looked up from germline, CDR1 is SGHAT and CDR2 is FQDESV (reference sequence). The CDR3 is 14 amino acids. The CDR3 region is CASTNTAGTGELFF. CDR3 bases: TGTGCCAGCACTAATACGGCCGGGACCGGGGAGCTGTTTTTT.

V and J are TRBV5-6 and TRBJ2-7; perhaps TRBD1 as D (5 bases). The V and J ends lost 0 bases and 1 base respectively, with 8 bases between them. The germline V gene encodes CDR1 SGHDT and CDR2 YYEEEE. CDR3 length: 14 residues. The CDR3 DNA follows: TGTGCCAGCAGCTTGGGTTACAGGTCCTACGAGCAGTACTTC. It translates to CASSLGYRSYEQYF.

The chain recombines TRBV5-1 with TRBJ2-5; 7 nucleotides line up with TRBD1. The CDR3 has 15 amino acids. Trimming cost V 1 base and J 2 bases; bases outside gene matches: 5. Germline loops: CDR1 SGHRS, CDR2 YFSETQ. The CDR3 DNA is TGCGCCAGCAGCTTGTCGGGACAGTTTCAAGAGACCCAGTACTTC. Translating gives CASSLSGQFQETQYF.

This clone occurred a few times. The V gene is TRBV19, the J gene TRBJ1-4; D unclear. The CDR3 is 12 amino acids. Germline V gene data show CDR1 as LNHDA and CDR2 as SQIVND (reference sequence). The germline V and J ends were trimmed by 6 bases and 8 bases, with 10 bases remaining between them. CDR3 amino acids: CASSPREEKLFF. The CDR3 DNA reads TGTGCCAGTAGCCCGAGGGAGGAAAAACTGTTTTTT.

This clone was picked up one time. The V call is TRBV7-9, the J call TRBJ1-2, with D maybe TRBD1 (6 bases). The CDR3 has 18 residues. The V gene's germline CDR1 is SEHNR and CDR2 FQNEAQ (reference sequence). The ends were cut back, 4 bases at V and 0 bases at J, with 21 bases in the middle. CDR3 in amino acids: CASSSGGIRTVANYGYTF. The DNA for the CDR3 is TGTGCCAGCAGCTCGGGGGGGATTAGGACAGTCGCTAACTATGGCTACACCTTC.

The J gene is TRBJ1-2, the V gene TRBV5-6; 8 bases align to TRBD1. Germline loops: CDR1 SGHDT, CDR2 YYEEEE. This CDR3 is built from 15 residues. The V and J ends lost 9 bases and 5 bases, in that order; junction bases with no gene match: 15. CDR3 amino acids: CATAKRDRTPYGYTF. The CDR3 DNA follows: TGTGCCACCGCTAAAAGGGACAGGACCCCGTATGGCTACACCTTC.

V is TRBV27 and J is TRBJ2-7; a weak D match, TRBD2 (6 bases). The CDR3 consists of 14 residues. Germline V gene sequence: CDR1 MNHEY, CDR2 SMNVEV (reference sequence). V dropped 5 bases and J dropped 1 base, with 12 bases sitting between them. CDR3 in DNA: TGTGCCAGCAGTCCTTTGGCGGGATCCTACGAGCAGTACTTC. This sequence encodes CASSPLAGSYEQYF.

The chain recombines TRBV7-9 with TRBJ2-7; weak D call: TRBD1 (6 bases). CDR3 length: 16 amino acids. CDR1 is SEHNR, CDR2 FQNEAQ, per germline (reference sequence). V was shortened by 5 bases and J by 0 bases, with 17 bases between the two germline ends. CDR3 bases: TGTGCCAGCAGCGCAATACAGGGTGGGAGCTCCTACGAGCAGTACTTC. Translated, it gives CASSAIQGGSSYEQYF. Supplemented by reference TRBV7-9 and TRBJ2-7, the full variable domain reads DTGVSQNPRHKITKRGQNVTFRCDPISEHNRLYWYRQTLGQGPEFLTYFQNEAQLEKSRLLSDRFSAERPKGSFSTLEIQRTEQGDSAMYLCASSAIQGGSSYEQYFGPGTRLTVT.

The chain couples TRBV5-5 to TRBJ2-1, with 9 bases lining up with TRBD1. V lost 2 bases, J lost 11 bases, and 11 bases stayed unmatched. The CDR3 is 15 amino acids. Germline CDR1 is SGHKS and CDR2 is YYEKEE (reference sequence). CDR3: CASSLGTGKPKQQFF. CDR3 coding DNA: TGTGCCAGCAGCTTAGGGACAGGGAAGCCCAAACAGCAGTTCTTC. Supplemented by reference TRBV5-5 and TRBJ2-1, the full variable domain reads DAGVTQSPTHLIKTRGQQVTLRCSPISGHKSVSWYQQVLGQGPQFIFQYYEKEERGRGNFPDRFSARQFPNYSSELNVNALLLGDSALYLCASSLGTGKPKQQFFGPGTRLTVL.

This chain connects TRBV28 to TRBJ1-6; weak D call: TRBD1 (6 bases). Germline V gene data show CDR1 as MDHEN and CDR2 as SYDVKM. V lost 4 bases, J lost 7 bases, and 14 bases lay in between. The CDR3 has 15 amino acids. The CDR3 region is CASSSTGHLNSPLHF. The CDR3 region has the DNA TGTGCCAGCAGTTCAACGGGACACCTGAATTCACCCCTCCACTTT.

The V gene is TRBV5-5, the J gene TRBJ1-1, with 8 bases identical to TRBD1. The CDR3 has 16 residues. After removal of 5 bases from V and 0 bases from J, the junction contained 9 bases not matched to a gene. Germline V gives CDR1 SGHKS, CDR2 YYEKEE (reference sequence). The chain's CDR3 is CASSWDRRTMNTEAFF. The CDR3 bases are TGTGCCAGCAGTTGGGACAGGCGAACCATGAACACTGAAGCTTTCTTT.

The chain combines TRBV3-1 (or the pseudogene TRBV3-2) with TRBJ1-2; no firm D call. Germline lookup yields CDR1 LGHDT and CDR2 YNNKEL (reference sequence). The CDR3 runs 12 residues. V gave up 0 bases and J gave up 7 bases, with 6 bases separating them. In DNA, the CDR3 is TGTGCCAGCAGCCAAGAATACAGTGGCTACACCTTC. Amino acid sequence: CASSQEYSGYTF.

The gene calls are TRBV3-1 (or the pseudogene TRBV3-2) and TRBJ2-1, with TRBD1 matching over 9 bases. This CDR3 region has 18 residues. Unmatched junction bases numbered 11, after V lost 0 bases and J lost 5 bases. Germline CDR1 is LGHDT and CDR2 is YNNKEL (reference sequence). CDR3 bases: TGTGCCAGCAGCCAAGATTCGATTGTGGGACAGGGAAACAATGAGCAGTTCTTC. It specifies CASSQDSIVGQGNNEQFF.

As regards this clone: The same CDR3 can be traced to other DNA sequences in this sample. V usage is TRBV7-2 and J usage is TRBJ1-1, with D possibly being TRBD1 (5 bases). The CDR3 is made up of 13 amino acids. Trimming pared 2 bases from V and 1 base from J, leaving 5 bases between. Germline V gives CDR1 SGHTA, CDR2 FQGNSA. The CDR3 nucleotides are TGTGCCAGCAGCTTACAGGGGAACACTGAAGCTTTCTTT. Amino acids: CASSLQGNTEAFF.

This sequence joins TRBV6-1 and TRBJ2-3, with 12 bases that match TRBD2. V gave up 2 bases and J gave up 1 base; unmatched junction bases: 4. CDR1 and CDR2 from the germline V gene are MNHNS and SASEGT. The CDR3 sequence is 17 residues long. The CDR3 reads CASSEIRTSGGTDTQYF. Here the CDR3 DNA reads TGTGCCAGCAGTGAAATCCGGACTAGCGGGGGCACAGATACGCAGTATTTT.

This rearrangement joins TRBV4-3 to TRBJ2-1, with TRBD2 matching 9 bases. Germline loops: CDR1 LGHNA, CDR2 YSLEER. The ends lost 0 bases at V and 2 bases at J; junction bases unmatched: 8. The CDR3 spans 18 residues. The CDR3 region is CASSQDRAGGPTYNEQFF. DNA for the CDR3: TGCGCCAGCAGCCAAGATCGAGCGGGAGGACCAACCTACAATGAGCAGTTCTTC.

This clone was counted once. The rearrangement joins TRBV7-9 to TRBJ2-2; possibly TRBD2 for D (6 bases). The CDR3 spans 16 residues. Germline CDR1 reads SEHNR; CDR2 reads FQNEAQ (reference sequence). The V and J ends lost 6 bases and 5 bases respectively, with 19 bases between them. The CDR3 region has the DNA TGTGCCAGCAGTGCGGAGGGGAATCCTTGGACCGGGGAGCTGTTTTTT. Protein: CASSAEGNPWTGELFF.

V is TRBV5-1 and J is TRBJ2-2; TRBD1 aligns across 10 bases. The germline gives CDR1 SGHRS, CDR2 YFSETQ. The CDR3 contains 16 residues. V lost 2 bases and J lost 4; bases outside the gene matches: 5. The CDR3 coding sequence is TGCGCCAGCAGCTTACGACAGGGGGCGGTCACCGGGGAGCTGTTTTTT. Its protein product is CASSLRQGAVTGELFF.

The V call is TRBV11-3, the J call TRBJ2-1, with 9 bases matching TRBD1. Germline assignment: CDR1 SGHNT and CDR2 YENEEA. Germline trimming cut 5 bases from V and 4 bases from J; bases unmatched to any gene: 9. The length of the CDR3 is 16 residues. The CDR3 loop reads CASSQSAGQGYNEQFF. The CDR3 nucleotides read TGTGCCAGCAGCCAGTCGGCGGGACAGGGTTACAATGAGCAGTTCTTC.

The chain couples TRBV5-4 to TRBJ2-7; D remains unclear. V was trimmed by 0 bases and J by 6 bases, leaving 4 bases between them. The CDR3 totals 11 residues. Germline assignment: CDR1 SGHNT and CDR2 YYREEE (reference sequence). The DNA of the CDR3 is TGTGCCAGCAGCTTGGAGCTCGAGCAGTACTTC. Protein product: CASSLELEQYF.

The rearrangement joins TRBV6-4 to TRBJ2-3, with TRBD2 matching 8 bases. Trimming took 6 bases from V and 4 from J; bases not matched to a gene: 12. CDR1 and CDR2 from the germline V gene are MRHNA and SNTAGT. The CDR3 has 16 residues. In DNA, the CDR3 is TGTGCCAGCAGACGGGCGGGACTAGTATACCCAGATACGCAGTATTTT. Amino acids: CASRRAGLVYPDTQYF.

Note on this clone: The sample has other DNA sequences that encode this CDR3 too. The rearrangement links TRBV5-1 to TRBJ1-2, with a tentative D call TRBD1 (6 bases). Germline-derived CDR1 and CDR2 are SGHRS and YFSETQ. V was cut by 0 bases and J by 5 bases, with 11 bases left in between. The CDR3 extends over 14 amino acids. The CDR3 coding sequence is TGCGCCAGCAGCTTGGGAGACAGGAATTATGGCTACACCTTC. Residues: CASSLGDRNYGYTF.

The CDR3, as DNA: TGTGCCACCAGTGCGCAGGGGGCTAACTATGGCTACACCTTC. This codes for CATSAQGANYGYTF. The chain has TRBV24-1 and TRBJ1-2; 7 bases map to TRBD1. Germline V CDR1 and CDR2: KGHDR, SFDVKD. The CDR3 totals 14 residues. The V segment lost 5 bases and the J segment 0 bases; nucleotides outside the gene matches: 2.

The DNA of the CDR3 is TGTGCCAGCAGCCCGCCCCCGGGAGGTGAAAAACTGTTTTTT. Its protein is CASSPPPGGEKLFF. This rearrangement joins TRBV7-2 to TRBJ1-4; no definite D call. The CDR3 runs to 14 residues. V lost 5 bases, J lost 7 bases, and 14 bases lay in between. The germline CDR1 and CDR2 sequences are SGHTA and FQGNSA. Complete variable domain (other parts from reference TRBV7-2 and TRBJ1-4): GAGVSQSPSNKVTEKGKDVELRCDPISGHTALYWYRQSLGQGLEFLIYFQGNSAPDKSGLPSDRFSAERTGGSVSTLTIQRTQQEDSAVYLCASSPPPGGEKLFFGSGTQLSVL.

The gene calls are TRBV28 and TRBJ1-2; 7 positions match TRBD1. The germline CDR1 and CDR2 sequences are MDHEN and SYDVKM. V was pared by 4 bases and J by 6 bases, with 17 bases of the junction left unmatched. This CDR3 spans 17 amino acids. The CDR3: CASSSRNLGQEKNGYTF. The CDR3 DNA follows: TGTGCCAGCAGTTCCCGGAACCTCGGACAGGAAAAAAATGGCTACACCTTC.